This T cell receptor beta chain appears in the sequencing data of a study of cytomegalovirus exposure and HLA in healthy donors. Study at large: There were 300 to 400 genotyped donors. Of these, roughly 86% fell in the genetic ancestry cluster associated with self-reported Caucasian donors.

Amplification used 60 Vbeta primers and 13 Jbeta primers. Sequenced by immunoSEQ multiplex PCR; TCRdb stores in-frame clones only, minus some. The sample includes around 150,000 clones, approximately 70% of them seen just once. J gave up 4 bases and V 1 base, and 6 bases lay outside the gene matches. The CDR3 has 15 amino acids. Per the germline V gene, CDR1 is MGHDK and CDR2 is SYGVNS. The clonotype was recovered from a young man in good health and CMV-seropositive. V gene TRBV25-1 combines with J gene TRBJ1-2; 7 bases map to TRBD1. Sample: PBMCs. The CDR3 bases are TGTGCCAGCAGTGAATCATACCGGGACAGCTATGGCTACACCTTC. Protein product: CASSESYRDSYGYTF.